The source of this T cell receptor (beta chain) is a study of PD-L1 blockade in urothelial cancer. Looking at the study overall: The patients had undergone anywhere from 0 to 3 prior chemotherapy regimens. At 6 weeks and at 3 weeks (second dose) after treatment start, blood was analyzed.

The time point: pretreatment peripheral blood. Trimming stripped 0 bases from V and 4 bases from J, with 7 bases between. Germline values: CDR1 SGHAT, CDR2 FQNNGV. The CDR3 length is 13 residues. Method: immunoSEQ multiplex PCR; TCRdb's copy keeps in-frame clones and lacks some. The sample lists under 70,000 clones; around four fifths were seen once. The rearrangement joins TRBV11-2 to TRBJ2-7; TRBD1 is a possible D gene (5 bases). Sequences were derived from PBMCs, sampled around atezolizumab (anti-PD-L1) treatment. The sequence derives from a man aged 65-85 years with urothelial cancer. The CDR3 reads CASSLDPGYEQYF. Here the CDR3 DNA reads TGTGCCAGCAGCTTAGATCCAGGGTACGAGCAGTACTTC.